This passage covers 16 T cell receptor beta chains from one sample sequenced in a study of identical twins. TCRdb ran MiXCR on the 5' RACE reads and lists one entry per CDR3 protein. This table has about 340,000 distinct CDR3 sequences, over 9% appearing once. The data were also submitted as part of a second study, on yellow fever vaccine responses in identical twins.

Sequenced sample: CD8+ T cells sorted from blood. All receptors come from a woman aged 18-29 years in good health.

The chain carries TRBV6-1 and TRBJ2-3, with 10 bases lining up with TRBD2. Trimming cost V 5 bases and J 2 bases; bases outside gene matches: 4. The CDR3 is 15 amino acids. Germline values: CDR1 MNHNS, CDR2 SASEGT. The CDR3 region is CASSPLAGYTDTQYF. For the CDR3, the DNA is TGTGCCAGCAGTCCACTAGCGGGGTACACAGATACGCAGTATTTT.

This clonotype was counted a few times. CDR3 in amino acids: CSARDHGLAGGPSETQYF. The CDR3 nucleotides are TGCAGTGCTAGAGATCATGGGCTAGCGGGAGGGCCAAGTGAGACCCAGTACTTC. This chain links TRBV20-1 with TRBJ2-5, with 12 bases that match TRBD2. This CDR3 contains 18 residues. The junction had 13 bases not matched to a gene; V was cut back by 0 bases and J by 5 bases. Germline loops: CDR1 DFQATT, CDR2 SNEGSKA (reference sequence).

This clonotype was observed a handful of times. J is TRBJ2-1 and V is TRBV11-2; 7 bases match TRBD2. Germline values: CDR1 SGHAT, CDR2 FQNNGV. Trimming at V came to 3 bases and at J to 7 bases, leaving 3 bases not matched to a gene. The CDR3 loop spans 13 amino acids. CDR3 DNA sequence: TGTGCCAGCAGCTTTTGGGAGGGGAATGAGCAGTTCTTC. This encodes CASSFWEGNEQFF.

This clonotype was recorded a few times. The chain employs TRBV20-1 and TRBJ2-1; possibly TRBD1 for D (5 bases). The CDR3 totals 15 residues. V was shortened by 6 bases and J by 3 bases, with 18 bases between the two germline ends. Germline V gene lookup returns CDR1 DFQATT and CDR2 SNEGSKA (reference sequence). The CDR3 DNA reads as TGCAGTGCCGCCTCCGTGGGGCCCATCTACAATGAGCAGTTCTTC. Its protein product is CSAASVGPIYNEQFF.

This clonotype turned up a few times. J is TRBJ2-2 and V is TRBV28, with 11 nucleotides matching TRBD2. This CDR3 contains 15 residues. The germline CDR1 and CDR2 sequences are MDHEN and SYDVKM. Germline trimming cut 7 bases from V and 7 bases from J; bases unmatched to any gene: 8. Here the CDR3 DNA reads TGTGCCAGCACCAGTAGCGGGAGGGAGGTCGGGGAGCTGTTTTTT. Its protein is CASTSSGREVGELFF.

This sequence joins TRBV7-9 and TRBJ2-7, with D possibly called TRBD1 or TRBD2 (7 bases each). Trimming shortened V by 4 bases and J by 5 bases, and 18 bases separated the two germline ends. Germline CDR1 is SEHNR and CDR2 is FQNEAQ (reference sequence). The CDR3 loop spans 15 amino acids. The CDR3 nucleotides read TGTGCCAGCAGCTCGCGCGCAGGGGGGGGAGACGAGCAGTACTTC. This translates into CASSSRAGGGDEQYF.

The CDR3, as DNA: TGTGCCAGTAGTCCAACCTTTAGCTCCTACGAGCAGTACTTC. It codes for CASSPTFSSYEQYF. This chain links TRBV19 with TRBJ2-7; D is uncertain. V lost 5 bases to trimming and J lost 0 bases, with 11 bases between them. The CDR3 has 14 residues. From germline, CDR1 is LNHDA and CDR2 SQIVND (reference sequence).

The chain combines TRBV28 with TRBJ2-3; TRBD2 matches 11 bases. This CDR3 has 17 residues. The ends lost 4 bases at V and 1 base at J; junction bases unmatched: 7. CDR1 is MDHEN and CDR2 is SYDVKM in the germline V gene. In DNA form, the CDR3 reads TGTGCCAGCAGTTACCGGCTAGCGGGAGGAGGCACAGATACGCAGTATTTT. Translation gives CASSYRLAGGGTDTQYF.

The chain joins TRBV9 to TRBJ2-1; tentative D call: TRBD2 (6 bases). Germline CDR1 is SGDLS and CDR2 is YYNGEE. This CDR3 has 13 amino acids. Trimming left V 3 bases short and J 7 bases short, with 11 bases between. CDR3 in amino acids: CASSAGLRNEQFF. CDR3 DNA: TGTGCCAGCAGCGCGGGACTGAGGAATGAGCAGTTCTTC.

This clonotype was detected many times. The V and J genes are TRBV5-1 and TRBJ2-3; 7 bases match TRBD2. The V gene end was trimmed by 7 bases and the J gene end by 4 bases; junction bases not matched to a gene: 6. Looked up from germline, CDR1 is SGHRS and CDR2 is YFSETQ. The CDR3 extends over 13 amino acids. The CDR3: CASLGGSSDTQYF. The CDR3 DNA sequence: TGCGCCAGCTTGGGCGGGAGTTCAGATACGCAGTATTTT.

This clonotype has more than one count but fewer than ten. The gene calls are TRBV29-1 and TRBJ2-7; 9 bases agree with TRBD1. With V trimmed by 6 bases and J by 1 base, 7 bases remained unmatched. Germline-derived CDR1 and CDR2 are SQVTM and ANQGSEA. The CDR3 has 14 residues. DNA of the CDR3: TGCAGCGTGGAGATTGGGACAGGGTCCTACGAGCAGTACTTC. Translation: CSVEIGTGSYEQYF.

A word on this clonotype: The junction departs from the called germline gene at one end, perhaps through a read error. The chain links TRBV7-2 to TRBJ2-1, with TRBD2 identical over 13 bases. Looked up from germline, CDR1 is SGHTA and CDR2 is FQGNSA. The CDR3 is made up of 15 amino acids. The CDR3 spells CASSLGTSGRAVRLF. CDR3 DNA: TGTGCCAGCAGCTTAGGCACTAGCGGGAGGGCTGTTAGGCTCTTC.

The chain joins TRBV5-1 to TRBJ2-7; either TRBD1 or TRBD2 may fit D (5 bases each). Trimming took 5 bases from V and 3 from J, leaving 9 bases between them. CDR1 SGHRS and CDR2 YFSETQ come from the germline V gene. The CDR3 totals 12 residues. DNA of the CDR3: TGCGCCAGCAGTTGGGACGGCTACGAGCAGTACTTC. This gives the protein CASSWDGYEQYF.

The chain is built from TRBV23-1 and TRBJ1-5, with no clear D. TRBV23-1 is labeled an ORF, and its function is uncertain. The CDR3 contains 13 residues. V dropped 7 bases and J dropped 5 bases, with 12 bases sitting between them. CDR3 protein: CASNPGAHQPQHF. The CDR3 DNA follows: TGCGCCAGCAACCCGGGTGCCCATCAGCCCCAGCATTTT.

This clonotype was detected many times. The chain is built from TRBV27 and TRBJ2-2, with 7 bases lining up with TRBD1. Germline-derived CDR1 and CDR2 are MNHEY and SMNVEV (reference sequence). There are 15 residues in the CDR3. V was clipped by 5 bases and J by 1 base; unmatched bases: 4. In DNA, the CDR3 is TGTGCCAGCAGTCCCCGGGACAGGAACACCGGGGAGCTGTTTTTT. This gives the protein CASSPRDRNTGELFF.

This clonotype was seen a few times. The rearrangement links TRBV20-1 to TRBJ2-7; no reliable D call. The CDR3 extends over 14 amino acids. Trimming removed 0 bases at V and 4 bases at J, with 13 bases between. The germline gives CDR1 DFQATT, CDR2 SNEGSKA (reference sequence). The CDR3 sequence is CSARDVRLGYEQYF. Written as DNA, the CDR3 is TGCAGTGCTAGAGATGTGCGATTGGGGTACGAGCAGTACTTC.